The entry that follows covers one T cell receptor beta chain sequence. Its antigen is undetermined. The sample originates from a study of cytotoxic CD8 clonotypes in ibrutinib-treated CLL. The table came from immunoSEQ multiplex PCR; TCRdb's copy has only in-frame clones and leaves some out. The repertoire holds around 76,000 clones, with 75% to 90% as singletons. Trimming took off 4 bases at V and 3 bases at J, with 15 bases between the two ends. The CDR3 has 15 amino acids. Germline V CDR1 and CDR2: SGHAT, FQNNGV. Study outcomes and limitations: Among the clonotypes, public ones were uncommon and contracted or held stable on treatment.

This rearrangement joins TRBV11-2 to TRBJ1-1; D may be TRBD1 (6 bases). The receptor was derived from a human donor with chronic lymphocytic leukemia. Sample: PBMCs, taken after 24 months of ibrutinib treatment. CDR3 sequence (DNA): TGTGCCAGCAGCTCCTGGACAGTTGGGGACACTGAAGCTTTCTTT. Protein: CASSSWTVGDTEAFF.